One sample yielded the 28 T cell receptor beta chains listed below, sequenced in a study of CD8 T cells in Susac syndrome. RNA amounts of 0.5 to 1 ug underwent reverse transcription with random hexamers. MiXCR, applied by TCRdb to the immunoSEQ multiplex PCR reads, yields one record per CDR3 protein. The sample records about 300,000 distinct CDR3 sequences, around 90% being singletons. The sequencing sample was made of CD4+ T cells from PBMCs. The source of these receptors is a human donor with multiple sclerosis.

A single count supports this clonotype. The chain employs TRBV6-1 and TRBJ1-1; no clear D. Germline CDR1 and CDR2: MNHNS and SASEGT. V dropped 3 bases and J dropped 1 base, with 9 bases sitting between them. This CDR3 region has 14 residues. The CDR3 spells CASSELLGNTEAFF. CDR3 DNA sequence: TGTGCCAGCAGTGAGCTGCTGGGGAACACTGAAGCTTTCTTT.

The V call is TRBV5-1, the J call TRBJ1-1; 10 bases agree with TRBD1. The ends lost 7 bases at V and 5 bases at J; junction bases unmatched: 2. Germline CDR1 reads SGHRS; CDR2 reads YFSETQ. This CDR3 contains 12 residues. This CDR3 is CASWDRGTEAFF. In nucleotides, the CDR3 is TGCGCCAGCTGGGACAGGGGAACTGAAGCTTTCTTT.

The V and J genes are TRBV24-1 and TRBJ2-7; D gene ambiguous. CDR3 length: 14 residues. The germline V and J ends were trimmed by 2 bases and 3 bases, with 10 bases remaining between them. Germline CDR1 reads KGHDR; CDR2 reads SFDVKD. CDR3 coding DNA: TGTGCCACCAGTGATTCCTACGAAATCTACGAGCAGTACTTC. Protein product: CATSDSYEIYEQYF.

V is TRBV30 and J is TRBJ1-2; D not resolved. CDR3 length: 12 residues. Trimming cost V 2 bases and J 10 bases, with 14 bases left between them. Per the germline V gene, CDR1 is GTSNPN and CDR2 is SVGIG (reference sequence). The CDR3, as DNA: TGTGCCTGGAGTCCGGCGTTTTCCTTCTACACCTTC. This sequence encodes CAWSPAFSFYTF.

This clonotype appeared once. The V and J genes are TRBV6-5 and TRBJ1-2, with 7 positions matching TRBD1. In germline, CDR1 is MNHEY, CDR2 SVGAGI. The CDR3 is 13 amino acids. The V and J ends lost 4 bases and 9 bases, in that order; junction bases with no gene match: 8. In DNA form, the CDR3 reads TGTGCCAGCAGTTCAATAGGACAGGATAGCTACACCTTC. Its protein product is CASSSIGQDSYTF.

The chain joins TRBV2 to TRBJ2-5, with D possibly matching TRBD2 (5 bases). The CDR3 spans 12 residues. Germline V gene lookup returns CDR1 SNHLY and CDR2 FYNNEI. CDR3 region: CATSPEVETQYF. CDR3 nucleotide sequence: TGTGCAACTTCACCGGAGGTGGAGACCCAGTACTTC.

The chain employs TRBV19 and TRBJ2-6; possibly TRBD2 for D (5 bases). This CDR3 is 15 amino acids long. Trimming cost V 2 bases and J 1 base, with 6 bases left between them. The germline V gene encodes CDR1 LNHDA and CDR2 SQIVND (reference sequence). The CDR3 sequence is CASSIPGSGANVLTF. CDR3 bases: TGTGCCAGTAGTATACCGGGGTCTGGGGCCAACGTCCTGACTTTC.

The CDR3 DNA follows: TGCAGCGTTATTCCAGCCGAGGGGGGCACTGAAGCTTTCTTT. It codes for CSVIPAEGGTEAFF. The V call is TRBV29-1, the J call TRBJ1-1; possibly TRBD1 for D (6 bases). Germline lookup yields CDR1 SQVTM and CDR2 ANQGSEA. The V end was cut by 5 bases, the J end by 4 bases, with 17 bases between. The CDR3 sequence is 14 residues long.

The chain joins TRBV6-1 to TRBJ1-5, with 7 positions matching TRBD1. The CDR3 extends over 14 amino acids. Unmatched junction bases numbered 3, after V lost 3 bases and J lost 4 bases. Germline CDR1 MNHNS, CDR2 SASEGT. The CDR3 protein is CASSEDRLNQPQHF. The CDR3 DNA reads as TGTGCCAGCAGTGAGGACAGGTTGAATCAGCCCCAGCATTTT.

The chain has TRBV27 and TRBJ2-7; possibly TRBD1 for D (7 bases). Trimming took off 5 bases at V and 3 bases at J, with 11 bases between the two ends. Germline CDR1 and CDR2: MNHEY and SMNVEV (reference sequence). The CDR3 sequence is 13 residues long. CDR3 bases: TGTGCCAGCAGTCAGGGGGGTCACTACGAGCAGTACTTC. Translation: CASSQGGHYEQYF.

The rearrangement uses TRBV6-2 or TRBV6-3 and TRBJ1-5, with unresolved D. The CDR3 is 13 residues long. Germline-derived CDR1 and CDR2 are MNHEY and SVGEGT. Trimming shortened V by 5 bases and J by 7 bases, and 12 bases separated the two germline ends. CDR3: CASSRTEGQPQHF. In nucleotides, the CDR3 is TGTGCCAGCAGTCGCACCGAGGGACAGCCCCAGCATTTT.

The V and J genes are TRBV12-3 or TRBV12-4 and TRBJ1-1; no definite D call. The CDR3 spans 13 residues. V was clipped by 3 bases and J by 3 bases, with 8 bases between them. The CDR3: CASSFSEHTEAFF. DNA of the CDR3: TGTGCCAGCAGTTTTTCTGAGCACACTGAAGCTTTCTTT.

The chain uses TRBV5-6 and TRBJ1-2, with unresolved D. V shed 0 bases and J shed 6 bases, with 12 bases lying between them. The CDR3 totals 14 residues. Germline V gene sequence: CDR1 SGHDT, CDR2 YYEEEE. The CDR3: CASSLERAINGYTF. In nucleotides, the CDR3 is TGTGCCAGCAGCTTGGAGAGGGCAATTAATGGCTACACCTTC.

This clonotype appeared a single time. The chain is built from TRBV5-6 and TRBJ2-3; D is unresolved. V was pared by 1 base and J by 6 bases, with 15 bases between. Germline V gene data show CDR1 as SGHDT and CDR2 as YYEEEE. This CDR3 has 15 residues. CDR3 nucleotides: TGTGCCAGCAGCTTGTTGCGTCCCGTCGCGGATACGCAGTATTTT. It yields the protein CASSLLRPVADTQYF.

The V gene is TRBV18, the J gene TRBJ2-3, with D maybe TRBD2 (7 bases). There are 15 residues in the CDR3. V was pared by 1 base and J by 4 bases, with 12 bases between. Looked up from germline, CDR1 is KGHSH and CDR2 is LQKENI. CDR3 loop: CASSPRSGGPDTQYF. CDR3 coding DNA: TGTGCCAGCTCACCACGCTCCGGGGGGCCAGATACGCAGTATTTT.

The chain is built from TRBV19 and TRBJ2-2; D might be TRBD1 (6 bases). The CDR3 extends over 15 amino acids. V was cut by 7 bases and J by 0 bases, with 12 bases left in between. CDR1 and CDR2 (germline): LNHDA, SQIVND (reference sequence). The CDR3 DNA reads TGTGCCAGTACCCCGACAGGACCGAACACCGGGGAGCTGTTTTTT. As protein: CASTPTGPNTGELFF.

The rearrangement links TRBV5-1 to TRBJ2-3; the match to TRBD2 covers 13 bases. The CDR3 extends over 18 amino acids. Trimming removed 0 bases from V and 5 bases from J; junction bases left unmatched: 9. From germline, CDR1 is SGHRS and CDR2 YFSETQ. CDR3 bases: TGCGCCAGCAGCTTGGGACTAGCGGGAGGTCCACGCGGAGATACGCAGTATTTT. As protein: CASSLGLAGGPRGDTQYF.

The rearrangement uses TRBV20-1 and TRBJ2-2; D is unclear. The CDR3 contains 13 residues. The germline gives CDR1 DFQATT, CDR2 SNEGSKA (reference sequence). V was trimmed by 2 bases and J by 7 bases, leaving 11 bases between them. The CDR3 coding sequence is TGCAGTGCTAGACAGGTCGGCCACGGGGAGCTGTTTTTT. Residues: CSARQVGHGELFF.

V gene TRBV30 combines with J gene TRBJ1-6; TRBD1 is a possible D gene (6 bases). Looked up from germline, CDR1 is GTSNPN and CDR2 is SVGIG (reference sequence). The length of the CDR3 is 12 residues. Deletions cut 2 bases from V and 13 bases from J, with 12 bases between. CDR3 bases: TGTGCCTGGAGTCTCAGGGGTGCCCCCCTCCACTTT. Translated: CAWSLRGAPLHF.

The V call is TRBV2, the J call TRBJ2-3; 7 positions agree with TRBD1. The J segment lost 1 base and the V segment lost 6 bases, leaving 4 bases of the junction unmatched. The CDR3 runs to 14 residues. Looked up from germline, CDR1 is SNHLY and CDR2 is FYNNEI. CDR3 loop: CASRRGTGTDTQYF. CDR3 coding DNA: TGTGCCAGCAGGAGGGGGACAGGCACAGATACGCAGTATTTT. Together with reference TRBV2 and TRBJ2-3, the CDR3 gives the full variable domain: EPEVTQTPSHQVTQMGQEVILRCVPISNHLYFYWYRQILGQKVEFLVSFYNNEISEKSEIFDDQFSVERPDGSNFTLKIRSTKLEDSAMYFCASRRGTGTDTQYFGPGTRLTVL.

Only one count was recorded for this clonotype. This rearrangement joins TRBV4-3 to TRBJ2-2, with 8 bases identical to TRBD2. V shed 0 bases and J 5 bases; nucleotides not matched to a gene: 17. The CDR3 has 20 residues. The germline gives CDR1 LGHNA, CDR2 YSLEER. CDR3 residues: CASSQESGAGDFLGTGELFF. CDR3 in DNA: TGCGCCAGCAGCCAAGAGTCCGGAGCGGGAGATTTTCTGGGGACCGGGGAGCTGTTTTTT.

The V gene is TRBV19, the J gene TRBJ2-2; the D call may be TRBD1 or TRBD2 (5 bases each). This CDR3 contains 15 residues. Germline V CDR1 and CDR2: LNHDA, SQIVND (reference sequence). V was trimmed by 5 bases and J by 6 bases, leaving 16 bases between them. CDR3 sequence (DNA): TGTGCCAGTAGTGCCGGGATAGGACATCCCGGGGAGCTGTTTTTT. Translation gives CASSAGIGHPGELFF.

This rearrangement joins TRBV6-2 or TRBV6-3 to TRBJ2-3; possibly TRBD2 for D (5 bases). The V end was cut by 7 bases, the J end by 7 bases, with 12 bases between. Germline V lookup: CDR1 MNHEY, CDR2 SVGEGT. The CDR3 runs 12 residues. CDR3 region: CASKDFTNTQYF. The CDR3 DNA is TGTGCCAGCAAGGACTTCACGAATACGCAGTATTTT.

V is TRBV7-9 and J is TRBJ2-3; 7 bases are shared with TRBD1. Germline trimming cut 9 bases from V and 0 bases from J; bases unmatched to any gene: 6. Per germline, CDR1 SEHNR and CDR2 FQNEAQ (reference sequence). The CDR3 has 14 residues. The CDR3 is CASSTGRSTDTQYF. CDR3 DNA sequence: TGTGCCAGTTCGACAGGGCGAAGCACAGATACGCAGTATTTT.

The gene calls are TRBV11-3 and TRBJ2-1; TRBD2 agrees at 11 bases. The length of the CDR3 is 15 residues. The ends lost 2 bases at V and 7 bases at J; junction bases unmatched: 4. Germline lookup yields CDR1 SGHNT and CDR2 YENEEA. The CDR3 DNA is TGTGCCAGCAGCTTACAACTAGCGGGAGAGAATGAGCAGTTCTTC. Translation gives CASSLQLAGENEQFF.

This chain links TRBV7-6 with TRBJ2-2, with TRBD2 matching 7 bases. This CDR3 contains 17 residues. V gave up 3 bases and J gave up 6 bases; unmatched junction bases: 13. Germline V gives CDR1 SGHVS, CDR2 FNYEAQ. The CDR3 sequence: CASSFSYTSGTPGELFF. The CDR3 region has the DNA TGTGCCAGCAGCTTCTCTTATACGAGCGGGACCCCCGGGGAGCTGTTTTTT.

A single count supports this clonotype. V and J are TRBV6-5 and TRBJ2-5; tentative D call: TRBD1 (5 bases). This CDR3 has 16 amino acids. CDR1 MNHEY and CDR2 SVGAGI come from the germline V gene. The V end was cut by 2 bases, the J end by 4 bases, with 17 bases between. CDR3 DNA sequence: TGTGCCAGCAGTTACCTCGGTGCAGGGATCGGAGAGACCCAGTACTTC. Its protein product is CASSYLGAGIGETQYF.

This chain connects TRBV20-1 to TRBJ2-3; TRBD1 is a possible D gene (6 bases). The CDR3 consists of 14 residues. Per germline, CDR1 DFQATT and CDR2 SNEGSKA (reference sequence). In nucleotides, the CDR3 is TGCAGCAACCTAGGACAGCTTAGCACAGATACGCAGTATTTT. This translates into CSNLGQLSTDTQYF.